The source of this T cell receptor (beta chain) is a study of patients and donors after allogeneic stem cell transplantation (dated by TCRdb to 2018 to 2021). Library prep was done by RT-PCR. The instrument given in TCRdb is NextSeq 550. TCRdb itself trimmed the public reads at Q25 with fastp, ran MiXCR and retained productive beta chains. Entries that share a CDR3 protein sequence are merged under the most common genes and DNA. The sample table records more than 850,000 distinct CDR3 sequences; roughly 18% of these occur just once. The ten largest clones take up approximately 5.9% of the sample. Trimming accounts for 5 bases at V and 2 bases at J, while the number of junction bases matched to no gene is 7. The cysteine opens and the phenylalanine closes a CDR3 of 16 amino acids. The retained sequence is limited to the CDR3, 48 bases, with the frame set at the first base. Per the germline V gene (reference sequence), MNHEY is the CDR1 and SMNVEV is the CDR2.

Concerning this clonotype itself: This receptor's antigen is unknown. No base-level quality is on record; no much larger clone is a single base apart.

The receptor's source is a human donor who was either an allogeneic HSCT recipient or a stem cell or donor lymphocyte infusion donor (not recorded which). It is not recorded whose cells these are; they may come from a transplant donor. Recombination joined TRBV27 with TRBJ2-5, with TRBD2 matching 11 junction bases. Sequencing was done on a sample of blood, either unsorted or a sorted T cell fraction (not recorded which). The CDR3 in this case is CASSNRLAGPQETQYF. The sequenced DNA: TGTGCCAGCAGTAACAGACTAGCGGGACCACAAGAGACCCAGTACTTC.